The clone carrying this T cell receptor (beta chain) was counted ten times or more. Researchers prepared the TCRbeta library using unique molecular identifiers, the study reports. TCRdb used MiXCR to reprocess the PCR reads, holding one entry per CDR3 protein. The sample holds 200,000 or so distinct CDR3 sequences, 8.4% seen once. This record belongs to a study of T-cell reconstitution after alpha-beta-depleted transplantation in children. CDR3 length equals 14 residues. After removal of 6 bases from V and 3 bases from J, the junction contained 7 bases not matched to a gene. The sample was PBMCs, mostly from graft donor cells, taken 360 days after TCRalphabeta/CD19-depleted stem cell transplant. This receptor was obtained from a male patient aged 2-15 years who had a stem cell transplant for acute myeloid leukemia, so the T cells may come from the graft donor. The chain joins TRBV12-3 or TRBV12-4 to TRBJ2-7; 8 bases match TRBD2. In DNA form, the CDR3 reads TGTGCCAGCAGCGCCGGGACTAGGGACTACGAGCAGTACTTC. Protein sequence: CASSAGTRDYEQYF.